The clone carrying this T cell receptor (beta chain) has a count of ten or more. Its antigen remains unidentified. V lost 4 bases, J lost 4 bases, and 10 bases stayed unmatched. The CDR3 contains 16 residues. Germline CDR1 is SGHDT and CDR2 is YYEEEE. The data were taken from a study of T cells after yellow fever vaccination. Study-wide background: Preparation of fractions with low cell numbers was performed using SMART-Seq v4 Ultra Low Input.

Conversion of TCR transcripts into cDNA relied on 5'RACE template switching, which added a universal primer site and UMIs. TCRdb called the 5' RACE reads again in MiXCR, with one record for every CDR3 protein. The sample lists about 400,000 distinct CDR3 sequences; about 6.2% were seen once. Study-level results: In FACS-sorted repertoires, abundant clonotypes from the bulk population could appear as contaminants.

V is TRBV5-6 and J is TRBJ2-1; 8 bases match TRBD2. This specimen was PBMCs, taken 5 days after the yellow fever booster vaccination. The receptor was isolated from a man under 40 who received the YFV17D yellow fever vaccine. The CDR3, as DNA: TGTGCCAGCAGCACCCTAGCGGGCCAAGCTTACAATGAGCAGTTCTTC. Its protein is CASSTLAGQAYNEQFF.